These 9 T cell receptor beta chains were sequenced from one sample in a study of beta chain features in type 1 diabetes. Expressed TCRB transcripts were sequenced, since all the RNA that had been isolated was reverse transcribed. Libraries were prepared by immunoSEQ multiplex PCR; TCRdb keeps only in-frame clonotypes and omits some of them. Of under 400,000 clones listed, around a fifth were seen once; the top ten hold approximately 0.046%. Sequencing used naive CD4+ T cells from blood. The origin of the receptors is a woman under 30 in good health.

V and J are TRBV7-2 and TRBJ2-1, with 7 bases lining up with TRBD1. J gave up 0 bases and V 5 bases, and 4 bases lay outside the gene matches. The germline V gene encodes CDR1 SGHTA and CDR2 FQGNSA. The CDR3 has 15 amino acids. The CDR3 here is CASSPYRGSYNEQFF. The CDR3 DNA reads as TGTGCCAGCAGCCCATACAGGGGCTCCTACAATGAGCAGTTCTTC.

This rearrangement joins TRBV13 to TRBJ2-7, with 7 bases matching TRBD1. The CDR3 is 15 amino acids. The ends lost 4 bases at V and 5 bases at J; junction bases unmatched: 11. Per the germline V gene, CDR1 is PRHDT and CDR2 is FYEKMQ (reference sequence). The CDR3 here is CASSWYRGKGHEQYF. CDR3 coding DNA: TGTGCCAGCAGCTGGTACAGGGGAAAGGGCCACGAGCAGTACTTC.

CDR3 coding DNA: TGCGCCAGCAGCCAACAGGCTAGCGGGAGGGCAGGTGAGCAGTTCTTC. Translating it yields CASSQQASGRAGEQFF. This chain joins TRBV4-1 and TRBJ2-1; 12 bases agree with TRBD2. Trimming cost V 2 bases and J 9 bases; bases outside gene matches: 8. The CDR3 is 16 amino acids. The germline gives CDR1 MGHRA, CDR2 YSYEKL.

The chain is built from TRBV7-9 and TRBJ2-7, with 7 bases aligning to TRBD1. The CDR3 sequence is 14 residues long. Per the germline V gene, CDR1 is SEHNR and CDR2 is FQNEAQ (reference sequence). Losses at the gene ends were 2 bases for V and 3 bases for J; bases not matched to a gene: 4. CDR3: CASSLLGQVYEQYF. DNA for the CDR3: TGTGCCAGCAGCTTACTAGGACAGGTCTACGAGCAGTACTTC.

The rearrangement uses TRBV4-2 and TRBJ2-7; the match to TRBD1 covers 9 bases. The germline V gene has CDR1 LGHNA and CDR2 YNFKEQ. J gave up 5 bases and V 3 bases, and 11 bases lay outside the gene matches. The length of the CDR3 is 16 residues. Here the CDR3 DNA reads TGTGCCAGCAGCCATTCACCGGGACAGGGTGATCACGAGCAGTACTTC. This encodes CASSHSPGQGDHEQYF.

This chain links TRBV18 with TRBJ1-5; D is undetermined. The V gene's germline CDR1 is KGHSH and CDR2 LQKENI. The CDR3 loop spans 12 amino acids. The germline V and J ends were trimmed by 3 bases and 9 bases, with 9 bases remaining between them. CDR3 sequence (DNA): TGTGCCAGCTCACCCGGGAGGCTGCCCCAGCATTTT. This translates into CASSPGRLPQHF.

This clone showed up just a few times. The V gene is TRBV18, the J gene TRBJ1-2; 7 nucleotides align to TRBD1. The CDR3 sequence is 15 residues long. Germline CDR1 and CDR2: KGHSH and LQKENI. J lost 4 bases, V lost 6 bases, and 11 bases had no gene match. In nucleotides, the CDR3 is TGTGCCAGCTCCGGAGGGACAGCCAATTTCTATGGCTACACCTTC. It specifies CASSGGTANFYGYTF.

This clone was seen a few times. The CDR3 reads CASSPSGTDTQYF. The CDR3 DNA is TGTGCCAGCAGCCCTAGCGGCACAGATACGCAGTATTTT. The rearrangement links TRBV7-9 to TRBJ2-3, with TRBD2 as a possible D gene (6 bases). The CDR3 consists of 13 residues. Looked up from germline, CDR1 is SEHNR and CDR2 is FQNEAQ (reference sequence). The germline V and J ends were trimmed by 5 bases and 1 base, with 7 bases remaining between them.

This clone was detected only a few times. The V gene is TRBV4-3, the J gene TRBJ2-4, with 9 bases aligning to TRBD2. The CDR3 length is 20 residues. V lost 2 bases, J lost 2 bases, and 16 bases stayed unmatched. The germline V gene has CDR1 LGHNA and CDR2 YSLEER. The CDR3 DNA reads as TGCGCCAGCAGCCAAAGATTACTAGCGGGTGTGGATGTTACCAAAAACATTCAGTACTTC. Its translation: CASSQRLLAGVDVTKNIQYF.